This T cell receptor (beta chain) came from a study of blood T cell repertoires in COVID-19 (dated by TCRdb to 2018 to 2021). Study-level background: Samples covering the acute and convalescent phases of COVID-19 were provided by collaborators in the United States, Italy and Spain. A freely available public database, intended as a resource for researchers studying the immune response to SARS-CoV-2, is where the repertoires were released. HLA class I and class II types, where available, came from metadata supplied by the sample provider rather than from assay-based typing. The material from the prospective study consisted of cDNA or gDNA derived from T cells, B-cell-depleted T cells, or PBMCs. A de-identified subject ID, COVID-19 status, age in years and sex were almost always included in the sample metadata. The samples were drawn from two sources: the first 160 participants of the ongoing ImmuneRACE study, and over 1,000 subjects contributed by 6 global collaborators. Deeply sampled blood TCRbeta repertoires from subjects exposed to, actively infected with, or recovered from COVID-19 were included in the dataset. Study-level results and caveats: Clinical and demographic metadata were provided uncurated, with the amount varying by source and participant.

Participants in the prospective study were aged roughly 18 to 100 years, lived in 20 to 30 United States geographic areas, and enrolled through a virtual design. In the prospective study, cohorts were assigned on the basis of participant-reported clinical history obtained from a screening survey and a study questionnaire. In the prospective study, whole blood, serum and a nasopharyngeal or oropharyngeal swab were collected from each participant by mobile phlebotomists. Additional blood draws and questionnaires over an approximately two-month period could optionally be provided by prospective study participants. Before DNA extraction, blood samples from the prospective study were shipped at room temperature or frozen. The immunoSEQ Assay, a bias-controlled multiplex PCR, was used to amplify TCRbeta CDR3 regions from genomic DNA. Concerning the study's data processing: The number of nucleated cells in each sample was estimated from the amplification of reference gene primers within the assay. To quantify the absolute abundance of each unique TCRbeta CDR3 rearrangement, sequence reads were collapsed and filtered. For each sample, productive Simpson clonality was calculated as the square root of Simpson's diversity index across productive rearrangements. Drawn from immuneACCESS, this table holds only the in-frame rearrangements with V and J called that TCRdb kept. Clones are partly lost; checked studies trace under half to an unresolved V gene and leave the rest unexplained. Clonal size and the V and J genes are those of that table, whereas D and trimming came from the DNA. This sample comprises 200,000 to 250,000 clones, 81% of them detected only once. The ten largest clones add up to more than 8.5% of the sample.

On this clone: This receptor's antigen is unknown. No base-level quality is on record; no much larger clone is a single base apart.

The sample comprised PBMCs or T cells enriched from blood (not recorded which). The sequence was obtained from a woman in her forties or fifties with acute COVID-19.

The CDR3 region reads CASSFGAGITDTQYF. The nucleotide sequence reads as follows: TGTGCCAGCAGCTTCGGGGCGGGAATCACAGATACGCAGTATTTT. The chain employs TRBV7-9 and TRBJ2-3; 6 matching bases give a weak D call of TRBD2. Measured from the cysteine to the phenylalanine, the CDR3 is 15 residues long. CDR3 DNA only is kept here, 45 bases in frame from base 1. Between the V and J ends, shortened by 3 bases and 2 bases respectively, the junction contains 12 bases. The germline V gene encodes CDR1 SEHNR and CDR2 FQNEAQ (reference sequence).